The 29 T cell receptor beta chains in this list originate from one sample, sequenced in a study of blood T cell repertoires in COVID-19. TCRdb's copy holds only in-frame clones and misses some; the assay was immunoSEQ multiplex PCR. The data contain 120,000 or so clones, 86% of them seen just once; the ten biggest clones take up 3.5% to 5%. Source material: peripheral blood. These TCRs come from a middle-aged man with acute or convalescent COVID-19.

The chain employs TRBV6-5 and TRBJ1-4, with a tentative D call TRBD1 (5 bases). The CDR3 runs to 14 residues. With 2 bases removed from V and 2 bases from J, the gap between germline ends came to 6 bases. Germline V lookup: CDR1 MNHEY, CDR2 SVGAGI. The CDR3 sequence is CASSYGGTNEKLFF. CDR3 nucleotides: TGTGCCAGCAGTTACGGGGGGACTAATGAAAAACTGTTTTTT.

The CDR3 DNA follows: TGTGCCAGCAGTGCCACCGGGACACCCTCTGGAAACACCATATATTTT. The encoded protein is CASSATGTPSGNTIYF. The J gene is TRBJ1-3, the V gene TRBV6-1, with D perhaps TRBD1 (6 bases). The CDR3 covers 16 residues. With 4 bases removed from V and 0 bases from J, the gap between germline ends came to 13 bases. Germline V lookup: CDR1 MNHNS, CDR2 SASEGT.

The rearrangement links TRBV24-1 to TRBJ2-7; possibly TRBD2 for D (6 bases). The CDR3 sequence is 14 residues long. Germline CDR1 KGHDR, CDR2 SFDVKD. V gave up 5 bases and J gave up 4 bases, with 14 bases separating them. For the CDR3, the DNA is TGTGCCACCAGTGCAGGAGGGAGTCGGTACGAGCAGTACTTC. Translating it yields CATSAGGSRYEQYF.

This clone came up once. V gene TRBV6-1 combines with J gene TRBJ1-1; D is unresolved. Germline V gene data show CDR1 as MNHNS and CDR2 as SASEGT. The CDR3 contains 13 residues. The ends were cut back, 1 base at V and 4 bases at J, with 7 bases in the middle. The CDR3 region has the DNA TGTGCCAGCAGTGAAGTTGCGGGCACTGAAGCTTTCTTT. As protein: CASSEVAGTEAFF.

V usage is TRBV11-2 and J usage is TRBJ2-7, with a weak D call TRBD1 (5 bases). The CDR3 consists of 15 residues. Trimming took 2 bases from V and 0 from J, leaving 11 bases between them. The germline V gene has CDR1 SGHAT and CDR2 FQNNGV. The CDR3 nucleotides read TGTGCCAGCAGCTTATTGCGCAGGGACTCCTACGAGCAGTACTTC. This gives the protein CASSLLRRDSYEQYF.

With respect to this clone: Other DNA sequences in this sample translate to the same CDR3. The CDR3 loop is CASSRGTDEAFF. CDR3 coding DNA: TGTGCCAGCAGCAGGGGCACAGATGAAGCTTTCTTT. The chain employs TRBV5-6 and TRBJ1-1, with D possibly TRBD1 on 5 matching bases. Per germline, CDR1 SGHDT and CDR2 YYEEEE. V gave up 4 bases and J gave up 7 bases, with 11 bases separating them. This CDR3 comprises 12 residues.

The V gene is TRBV29-1, the J gene TRBJ1-1; D is perhaps TRBD1 (6 bases). Trimming stripped 2 bases from V and 2 bases from J, with 12 bases between. The CDR3 runs to 14 residues. CDR1 and CDR2 (germline): SQVTM, ANQGSEA. The CDR3 DNA is TGCAGCGTTGAACAGGGGCTCGTAAACACTGAAGCTTTCTTT. This gives the protein CSVEQGLVNTEAFF.

The CDR3 bases are TGTGCCAGCAGCCAAGTGACTGGGACTGAAGCTTTCTTT. Translating it yields CASSQVTGTEAFF. The rearrangement joins TRBV3-1 (or the pseudogene TRBV3-2) to TRBJ1-1; D is undetermined. The V and J ends lost 1 base and 5 bases respectively, with 8 bases between them. Germline V gene lookup returns CDR1 LGHDT and CDR2 YNNKEL (reference sequence). This CDR3 contains 13 residues.

In this sample, this clone turned up once. The chain has TRBV7-2 and TRBJ1-5, with 8 bases matching TRBD1. CDR1 and CDR2 (germline): SGHTA, FQGNSA. The CDR3 consists of 15 residues. V lost 3 bases and J lost 3; bases outside the gene matches: 4. The CDR3 region is CASSFQGAFNQPQHF. DNA for the CDR3: TGTGCCAGCAGCTTCCAGGGGGCCTTCAATCAGCCCCAGCATTTT.

The V gene is TRBV6-6, the J gene TRBJ1-5, with D maybe TRBD1 (6 bases). V was clipped by 10 bases and J by 4 bases, with 14 bases between them. CDR1 is MNHNY and CDR2 is SVGAGI in the germline V gene (reference sequence). The CDR3 consists of 13 residues. The CDR3 DNA is TGTGCCACCTGGGGCAGGGGAAATCAGCCCCAGCATTTT. Its protein product is CATWGRGNQPQHF.

The V gene is TRBV11-2, the J gene TRBJ1-3; D remains ambiguous. The CDR3 length is 16 residues. Germline V CDR1 and CDR2: SGHAT, FQNNGV. The V and J ends lost 1 base and 0 bases respectively, with 10 bases between them. The CDR3 DNA follows: TGTGCCAGCAGCTTAGGGACTGTTTACTCTGGAAACACCATATATTTT. Translating gives CASSLGTVYSGNTIYF.

The chain joins TRBV5-1 to TRBJ1-1, with TRBD1 matching over 8 bases. The CDR3 extends over 14 amino acids. The germline V gene encodes CDR1 SGHRS and CDR2 YFSETQ. With 3 bases clipped from V and 5 bases from J, the junction kept 6 bases outside the gene matches. CDR3 nucleotides: TGCGCCAGCAGCTGGACAGGGATGGGAACTGAAGCTTTCTTT. Its translation: CASSWTGMGTEAFF.

This clone qualifies as hyperexpanded. This chain links TRBV5-1 with TRBJ2-1; 9 bases agree with TRBD1. V shed 4 bases, J shed 8 bases, and the junction held 10 bases outside the gene matches. The CDR3 extends over 15 amino acids. Germline CDR1 and CDR2: SGHRS and YFSETQ. The CDR3 bases are TGCGCCAGCAGCAAAGACAGGGGGGTAGTCGATGAGCAGTTCTTC. Translating it yields CASSKDRGVVDEQFF.

The J gene is TRBJ1-3, the V gene TRBV5-6; D uncertain. Germline loops: CDR1 SGHDT, CDR2 YYEEEE. Between the trimmed V and J ends, which lost 4 bases and 0 bases, there was a span of 14 bases. The CDR3 is 16 residues long. The CDR3 region is CASSPRARFSGNTIYF. DNA of the CDR3: TGTGCCAGCAGCCCGCGGGCTAGGTTCTCTGGAAACACCATATATTTT. Full variable domain (missing parts from reference TRBV5-6 and TRBJ1-3): DAGVTQSPTHLIKTRGQQVTLRCSPKSGHDTVSWYQQALGQGPQFIFQYYEEEERQRGNFPDRFSGHQFPNYSSELNVNALLLGDSALYLCASSPRARFSGNTIYFGEGSWLTVV.

J is TRBJ1-3 and V is TRBV5-1, with D unresolved. Trimming removed 2 bases at V and 3 bases at J, with 12 bases between. The germline V gene has CDR1 SGHRS and CDR2 YFSETQ. The CDR3 extends over 15 amino acids. CDR3 amino acids: CASSLDGNSGNTIYF. The DNA for the CDR3 is TGCGCCAGCAGCTTAGACGGGAATAGTGGAAACACCATATATTTT.

The chain recombines TRBV6-1 with TRBJ2-7; 9 nucleotides line up with TRBD1. Germline CDR1 is MNHNS and CDR2 is SASEGT. J lost 2 bases, V lost 0 bases, and 11 bases had no gene match. This CDR3 spans 18 amino acids. The CDR3: CASSEAWVGTGKAYEQYF. The CDR3 DNA sequence: TGTGCCAGCAGTGAAGCGTGGGTCGGGACAGGGAAGGCCTACGAGCAGTACTTC.

The chain carries TRBV30 and TRBJ2-1, with TRBD2 matching over 9 bases. CDR1 is GTSNPN, CDR2 SVGIG, per germline (reference sequence). V shed 4 bases, J shed 5 bases, and the junction held 12 bases outside the gene matches. CDR3 length: 16 amino acids. CDR3 nucleotides: TGTGCCTGGACTCCTCCTAGCGGGGAACCGAACAATGAGCAGTTCTTC. Its protein is CAWTPPSGEPNNEQFF. The complete variable domain, with remaining parts taken from reference TRBV30 and TRBJ2-1, reads SQTIHQWPATLVQPVGSPLSLECTVEGTSNPNLYWYRQAAGRGLQLLFYSVGIGQISSEVPQNLSASRPQDRQFILSSKKLLLSDSGFYLCAWTPPSGEPNNEQFFGPGTRLTVL.

The genes are TRBV6-1 and TRBJ2-4; TRBD2 matches at 12 bases. This CDR3 region has 18 residues. The germline CDR1 and CDR2 sequences are MNHNS and SASEGT. Trimming took 2 bases from V and 0 from J; bases not matched to a gene: 5. The CDR3 sequence is CASSERTSGVLAKNIQYF. The CDR3 bases are TGTGCCAGCAGTGAAAGGACTAGCGGGGTATTAGCCAAAAACATTCAGTACTTC.

The J gene is TRBJ1-5, the V gene TRBV19, with 7 positions matching TRBD1. CDR1 LNHDA and CDR2 SQIVND come from the germline V gene (reference sequence). The CDR3 is made up of 15 amino acids. Trimming removed 5 bases from V and 6 bases from J; junction bases left unmatched: 10. Written as DNA, the CDR3 is TGTGCCAGTAGTGTCGACAGGGAAGCAGGTCAGCCCCAGCATTTT. It specifies CASSVDREAGQPQHF.

The rearrangement links TRBV30 to TRBJ2-4; 9 nucleotides line up with TRBD2. Germline V CDR1 and CDR2: GTSNPN, SVGIG (reference sequence). The CDR3 runs to 14 residues. V was clipped by 2 bases and J by 6 bases; unmatched bases: 5. CDR3 coding DNA: TGTGCCTGGAGTACGGCGGGGGGGCGAAACATTCAGTACTTC. Protein product: CAWSTAGGRNIQYF.

The rearrangement links TRBV27 to TRBJ1-2; 10 bases fit TRBD1. V gave up 5 bases and J gave up 5 bases; unmatched junction bases: 5. The germline V gene encodes CDR1 MNHEY and CDR2 SMNVEV (reference sequence). The CDR3 covers 14 residues. The CDR3: CASSLRDRGYGYTF. The CDR3 bases are TGTGCCAGCAGTCTCCGGGACAGGGGTTATGGCTACACCTTC.

The chain combines TRBV7-9 with TRBJ2-5; TRBD2 matches 7 bases. J lost 2 bases, V lost 5 bases, and 5 bases had no gene match. Germline V lookup: CDR1 SEHNR, CDR2 FQNEAQ (reference sequence). This CDR3 comprises 14 residues. The CDR3 spells CASSRGDYQETQYF. DNA for the CDR3: TGTGCCAGCAGCCGAGGGGACTATCAAGAGACCCAGTACTTC.

This chain uses TRBV9 with TRBJ2-2; a possible D gene is TRBD1 (5 bases). Trimming took off 0 bases at V and 1 base at J, with 10 bases between the two ends. The length of the CDR3 is 16 residues. CDR1 SGDLS and CDR2 YYNGEE come from the germline V gene. The CDR3 loop reads CASSVGAGWNTGELFF. CDR3 nucleotides: TGTGCCAGCAGCGTAGGGGCAGGGTGGAACACCGGGGAGCTGTTTTTT.

There are a few counts of this clone. This rearrangement joins TRBV5-1 to TRBJ2-2, with D uncertain. This CDR3 region has 15 residues. The V gene lost 0 bases and the J gene lost 0 bases, with 6 bases spanning the gap. Germline loops: CDR1 SGHRS, CDR2 YFSETQ. The CDR3 loop reads CASSLDGPNTGELFF. CDR3 DNA sequence: TGCGCCAGCAGCTTGGACGGTCCGAACACCGGGGAGCTGTTTTTT.

The genes are TRBV10-3 and TRBJ1-5; 9 bases agree with TRBD1. The CDR3 is 14 residues long. Looked up from germline, CDR1 is ENHRY and CDR2 is SYGVKD. V lost 4 bases, J lost 6 bases, and 4 bases stayed unmatched. The CDR3 here is CAISVTGGSQPQHF. CDR3 bases: TGTGCCATCAGTGTGACAGGGGGTAGTCAGCCCCAGCATTTT.

This clone was observed a single time. The rearrangement links TRBV3-1 (or the pseudogene TRBV3-2) to TRBJ1-3, with TRBD1 identical over 9 bases. V lost 6 bases, J lost 2 bases, and 11 bases stayed unmatched. The CDR3 runs 17 residues. Germline CDR1 reads LGHDT; CDR2 reads YNNKEL (reference sequence). CDR3 sequence reads: CASRPVGTGMPGNTIYF. CDR3 DNA: TGTGCCAGCAGGCCCGTCGGGACAGGGATGCCTGGAAACACCATATATTTT.

The chain joins TRBV6-5 to TRBJ1-5; 7 bases line up with TRBD1. The germline gives CDR1 MNHEY, CDR2 SVGAGI. J was trimmed by 0 bases and V by 5 bases; bases with no gene match: 4. The CDR3 sequence is 15 residues long. CDR3 sequence reads: CASSPGTDSNQPQHF. CDR3 nucleotides: TGTGCCAGCAGTCCCGGGACAGATAGCAATCAGCCCCAGCATTTT.

The CDR3 DNA reads TGCGCCAGCAGCCCTGGAGGTCTAGCGGCTAGCACAGATACGCAGTATTTT. This codes for CASSPGGLAASTDTQYF. V gene TRBV5-1 combines with J gene TRBJ2-3, with 7 bases matching TRBD2. The CDR3 totals 17 residues. Germline CDR1 and CDR2: SGHRS and YFSETQ. With 4 bases clipped from V and 0 bases from J, the junction kept 11 bases outside the gene matches. Together with reference TRBV5-1 and TRBJ2-3, the CDR3 gives the full variable domain: KAGVTQTPRYLIKTRGQQVTLSCSPISGHRSVSWYQQTPGQGLQFLFEYFSETQRNKGNFPGRFSGRQFSNSRSEMNVSTLELGDSALYLCASSPGGLAASTDTQYFGPGTRLTVL.

The J gene is TRBJ2-2, the V gene TRBV12-3 or TRBV12-4; 8 bases line up with TRBD2. Trimming took 6 bases from V and 3 from J; bases not matched to a gene: 0. The CDR3 runs to 13 residues. CDR3 nucleotide sequence: TGTGCCAGCAGCGGGGGGGACACCGGGGAGCTGTTTTTT. It encodes CASSGGDTGELFF.